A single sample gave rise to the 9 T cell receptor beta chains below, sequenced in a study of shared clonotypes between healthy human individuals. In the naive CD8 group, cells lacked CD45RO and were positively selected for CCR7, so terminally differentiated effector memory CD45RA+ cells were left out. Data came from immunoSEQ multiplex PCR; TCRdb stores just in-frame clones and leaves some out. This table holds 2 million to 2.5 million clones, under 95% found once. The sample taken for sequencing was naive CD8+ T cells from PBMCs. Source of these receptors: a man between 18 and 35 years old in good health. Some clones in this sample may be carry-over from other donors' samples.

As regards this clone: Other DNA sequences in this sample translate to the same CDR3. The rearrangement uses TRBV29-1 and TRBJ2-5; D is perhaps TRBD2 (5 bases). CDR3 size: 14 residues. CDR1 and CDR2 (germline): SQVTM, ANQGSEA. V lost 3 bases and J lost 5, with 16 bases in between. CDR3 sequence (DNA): TGCAGCGTTGATCCGCCGGGTCGCGGGGAGACCCAGTACTTC. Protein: CSVDPPGRGETQYF.

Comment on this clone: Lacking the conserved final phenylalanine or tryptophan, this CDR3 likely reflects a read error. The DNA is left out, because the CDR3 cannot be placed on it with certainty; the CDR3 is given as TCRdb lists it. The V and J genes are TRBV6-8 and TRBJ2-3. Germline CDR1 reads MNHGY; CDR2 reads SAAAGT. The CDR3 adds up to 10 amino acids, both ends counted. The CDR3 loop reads CASSSGTTVY.

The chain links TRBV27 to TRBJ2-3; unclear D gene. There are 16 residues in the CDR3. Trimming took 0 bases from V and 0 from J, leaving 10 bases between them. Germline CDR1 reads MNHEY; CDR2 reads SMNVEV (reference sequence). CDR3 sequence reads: CASSLSFYPSTDTQYF. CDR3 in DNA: TGTGCCAGCAGTTTATCATTCTACCCGAGCACAGATACGCAGTATTTT.

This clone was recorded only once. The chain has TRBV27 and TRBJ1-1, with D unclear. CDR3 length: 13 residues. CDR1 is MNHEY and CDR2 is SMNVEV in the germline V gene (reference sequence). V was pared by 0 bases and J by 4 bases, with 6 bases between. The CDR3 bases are TGTGCCAGCAGTTTATCACGTTTCACTGAAGCTTTCTTT. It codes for CASSLSRFTEAFF.

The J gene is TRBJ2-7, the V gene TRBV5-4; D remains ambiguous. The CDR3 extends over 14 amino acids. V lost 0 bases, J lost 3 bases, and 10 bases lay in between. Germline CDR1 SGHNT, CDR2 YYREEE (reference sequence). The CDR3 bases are TGTGCCAGCAGCTTGGGGCCATTCCTCTACGAGCAGTACTTC. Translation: CASSLGPFLYEQYF.

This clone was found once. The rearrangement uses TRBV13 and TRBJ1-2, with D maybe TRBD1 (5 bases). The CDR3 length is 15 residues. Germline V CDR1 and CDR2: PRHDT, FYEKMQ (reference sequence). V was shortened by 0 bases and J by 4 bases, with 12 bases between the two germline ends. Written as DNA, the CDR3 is TGTGCCAGCAGCTTAGGGGGGCAGAGCCTCTATGGCTACACCTTC. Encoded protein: CASSLGGQSLYGYTF.

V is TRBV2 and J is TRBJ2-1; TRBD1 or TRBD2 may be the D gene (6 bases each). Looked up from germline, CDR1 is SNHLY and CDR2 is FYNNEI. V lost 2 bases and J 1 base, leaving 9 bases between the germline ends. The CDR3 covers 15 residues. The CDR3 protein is CASSERGESYNEQFF. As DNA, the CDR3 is TGTGCCAGCAGTGAAAGGGGGGAGTCCTACAATGAGCAGTTCTTC.

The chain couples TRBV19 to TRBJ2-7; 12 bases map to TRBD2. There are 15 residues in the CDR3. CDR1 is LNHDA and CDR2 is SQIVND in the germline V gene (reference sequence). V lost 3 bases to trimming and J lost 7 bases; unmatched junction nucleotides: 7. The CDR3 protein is CASSMRGLAGKEQYF. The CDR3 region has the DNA TGTGCCAGTAGTATGCGGGGACTAGCGGGTAAAGAGCAGTACTTC.

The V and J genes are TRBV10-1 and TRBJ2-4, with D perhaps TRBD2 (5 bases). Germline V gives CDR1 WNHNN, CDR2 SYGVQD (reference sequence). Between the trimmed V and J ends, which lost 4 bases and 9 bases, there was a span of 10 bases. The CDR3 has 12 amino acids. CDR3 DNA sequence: TGCGCCAGCAGTGCTACAGAGGGCATTCAGTACTTC. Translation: CASSATEGIQYF.